The T cell receptor beta chain described here comes from a study of cytomegalovirus exposure and HLA in healthy donors. CDR1 is SGHRS and CDR2 is YFSETQ in the germline V gene. V was clipped by 0 bases and J by 0 bases, with 11 bases between them. The CDR3 is made up of 16 amino acids. 60 Vbeta and 13 Jbeta primers were used in PCR. Using immunoSEQ multiplex PCR, the repertoire was profiled, and TCRdb retains in-frame clones only, with some absent. The data contain fewer than 250,000 clones, roughly 74% of them singletons. The sample consisted of PBMCs. The J gene is TRBJ2-3, the V gene TRBV5-1, with D unresolved. This clonotype originated in a woman aged 25 to 39 in good health and CMV-seropositive. The CDR3, as DNA: TGCGCCAGCAGCTTGGGGGCCGTGCGAAGCACAGATACGCAGTATTTT. Translation: CASSLGAVRSTDTQYF.